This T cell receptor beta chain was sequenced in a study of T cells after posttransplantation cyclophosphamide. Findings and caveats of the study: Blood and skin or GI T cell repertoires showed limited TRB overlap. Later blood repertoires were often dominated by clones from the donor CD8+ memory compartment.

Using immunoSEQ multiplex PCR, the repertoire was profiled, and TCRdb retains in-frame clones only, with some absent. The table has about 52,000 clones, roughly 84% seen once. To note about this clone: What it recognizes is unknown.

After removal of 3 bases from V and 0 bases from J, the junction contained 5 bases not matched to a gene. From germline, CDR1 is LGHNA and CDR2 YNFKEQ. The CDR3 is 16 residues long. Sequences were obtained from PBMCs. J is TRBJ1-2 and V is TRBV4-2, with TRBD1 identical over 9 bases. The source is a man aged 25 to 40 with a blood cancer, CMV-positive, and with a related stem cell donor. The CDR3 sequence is CASSHEDRGANYGYTF. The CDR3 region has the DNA TGTGCCAGCAGCCATGAGGACAGGGGAGCTAACTATGGCTACACCTTC.